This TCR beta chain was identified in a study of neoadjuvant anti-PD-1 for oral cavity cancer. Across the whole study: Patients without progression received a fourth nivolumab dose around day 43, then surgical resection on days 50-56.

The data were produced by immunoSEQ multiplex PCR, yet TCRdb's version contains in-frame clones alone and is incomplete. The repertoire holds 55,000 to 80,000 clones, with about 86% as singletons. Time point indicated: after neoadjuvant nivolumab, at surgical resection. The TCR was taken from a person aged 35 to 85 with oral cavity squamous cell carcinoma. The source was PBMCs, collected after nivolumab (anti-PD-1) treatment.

CDR3 DNA: TGTGCCAGCAGCGTATCCCAAAACTATGGCTACACCTTC. It translates to CASSVSQNYGYTF. This chain connects TRBV9 to TRBJ1-2; D not certain. V lost 1 base to trimming and J lost 2 bases, with 6 bases between them. The CDR3 contains 13 residues. Germline-derived CDR1 and CDR2 are SGDLS and YYNGEE. The complete variable domain, with remaining parts taken from reference TRBV9 and TRBJ1-2, reads DSGVTQTPKHLITATGQRVTLRCSPRSGDLSVYWYQQSLDQGLQFLIQYYNGEERAKGNILERFSAQQFPDLHSELNLSSLELGDSALYFCASSVSQNYGYTFGSGTRLTVV.